The 21 T cell receptor beta chains given below trace back to one sample, sequenced in a study of cytomegalovirus exposure and HLA in healthy donors. PCR primers comprised 60 Vbeta and 13 Jbeta primers. Sequenced by immunoSEQ multiplex PCR; TCRdb stores in-frame clones only, minus some. This repertoire shows 200,000 to 250,000 clones, around 76% found once; its top ten account for roughly 0.62%. The sequenced sample was PBMCs. These receptors all stem from a man younger than 35 in good health and CMV-seronegative.

The chain links TRBV5-4 to TRBJ2-1; D might be TRBD2 (7 bases). V lost 4 bases and J lost 9, with 23 bases in between. CDR3 length: 16 residues. CDR1 and CDR2 (germline): SGHNT, YYREEE (reference sequence). The CDR3 coding sequence is TGTGCCAGCAGCCGGAGTGGGGGGGGCAGAACTATTGAGCAGTTCTTC. Translated, it gives CASSRSGGGRTIEQFF.

This clone was counted between two and nine times. The chain uses TRBV7-6 and TRBJ2-1; 8 bases line up with TRBD1. Germline V gene lookup returns CDR1 SGHVS and CDR2 FNYEAQ. The CDR3 extends over 16 amino acids. The J segment lost 7 bases and the V segment lost 2 bases, leaving 10 bases of the junction unmatched. The CDR3 nucleotides read TGTGCCAGCAGCTTAAGGTGGACAGGGCTCGCGAATGAGCAGTTCTTC. Protein product: CASSLRWTGLANEQFF. Combining the CDR3 with reference TRBV7-6 and TRBJ2-1 gives the whole variable domain GAGVSQSPRYKVTKRGQDVALRCDPISGHVSLYWYRQALGQGPEFLTYFNYEAQQDKSGLPNDRFSAERPEGSISTLTIQRTEQRDSAMYRCASSLRWTGLANEQFFGPGTRLTVL.

CDR3 in amino acids: CASSERRGGLDTQYF. DNA for the CDR3: TGTGCCAGCAGTGAACGGCGCGGGGGACTAGATACGCAGTATTTT. The chain employs TRBV6-1 and TRBJ2-3, with 7 bases that match TRBD2. The CDR3 has 15 amino acids. The germline V gene has CDR1 MNHNS and CDR2 SASEGT. The V and J ends lost 2 bases and 5 bases, in that order; junction bases with no gene match: 7.

V is TRBV5-1 and J is TRBJ2-7; 8 nucleotides agree with TRBD2. The V and J ends lost 5 bases and 2 bases, in that order; junction bases with no gene match: 3. The CDR3 spans 13 residues. CDR1 is SGHRS, CDR2 YFSETQ, per germline. CDR3 in amino acids: CASRREDPYEQYF. Written as DNA, the CDR3 is TGCGCCAGCAGGCGGGAGGACCCCTACGAGCAGTACTTC.

The chain is built from TRBV6-1 and TRBJ2-7, with D tentatively TRBD1 (5 bases). Germline-derived CDR1 and CDR2 are MNHNS and SASEGT. The ends were cut back, 2 bases at V and 2 bases at J, with 10 bases in the middle. CDR3 size: 14 residues. The CDR3 sequence is CASSENQGTYEQYF. In DNA, the CDR3 is TGTGCCAGCAGTGAAAATCAGGGCACCTACGAGCAGTACTTC.

The chain recombines TRBV7-9 with TRBJ2-5; 8 nucleotides agree with TRBD1. The junction had 9 bases not matched to a gene; V was cut back by 2 bases and J by 4 bases. The CDR3 covers 16 residues. Germline lookup yields CDR1 SEHNR and CDR2 FQNEAQ (reference sequence). DNA of the CDR3: TGTGCCAGCAGCTTACGCAGGGGGCCTTCGCGAGAGACCCAGTACTTC. Its translation is CASSLRRGPSRETQYF.

This chain links TRBV6-1 with TRBJ2-5; TRBD2 agrees at 14 bases. Unmatched junction bases numbered 4, after V lost 8 bases and J lost 5 bases. CDR1 MNHNS and CDR2 SASEGT come from the germline V gene. This CDR3 contains 14 residues. The CDR3 DNA is TGTGCCAGCCGACTAGCGGGAGGGGGGGAGACCCAGTACTTC. Amino acids: CASRLAGGGETQYF.

The genes are TRBV29-1 and TRBJ2-7; a possible D gene is TRBD1 (6 bases). The CDR3 spans 13 residues. Germline V gives CDR1 SQVTM, CDR2 ANQGSEA. V lost 0 bases, J lost 7 bases, and 13 bases lay in between. CDR3 sequence (DNA): TGCAGCGTTGAAGATTTCACAACAGGGGAGCAGTACTTC. This translates into CSVEDFTTGEQYF.

V usage is TRBV30 and J usage is TRBJ1-1; D not certain. Deletions cut 1 base from V and 6 bases from J, with 15 bases between. Germline values: CDR1 GTSNPN, CDR2 SVGIG (reference sequence). The CDR3 is 14 amino acids. The CDR3 is CAWSEAALWSEAFF. In DNA, the CDR3 is TGTGCCTGGAGTGAGGCAGCGCTTTGGTCTGAAGCTTTCTTT.

This rearrangement joins TRBV4-1 to TRBJ2-2; D is perhaps TRBD1 (5 bases). This CDR3 has 17 residues. Trimming took 0 bases from V and 6 from J, leaving 17 bases between them. In germline, CDR1 is MGHRA, CDR2 YSYEKL. The CDR3 protein is CASSQELGQGRAGELFF. The CDR3 DNA follows: TGCGCCAGCAGCCAAGAATTAGGGCAGGGCAGGGCCGGGGAGCTGTTTTTT.

This chain links TRBV28 with TRBJ2-1; weak D call: TRBD2 (5 bases). This CDR3 is 11 amino acids long. Germline CDR1 reads MDHEN; CDR2 reads SYDVKM. Trimming took 2 bases from V and 13 from J, leaving 9 bases between them. CDR3 DNA: TGTGCCAGCAGTTTAACGCGGGTACAGTTCTTC. It yields the protein CASSLTRVQFF.

This clone showed up just once. The chain has TRBV6-1 and TRBJ2-5; the D is unclear. The CDR3 is 11 amino acids. With 7 bases removed from V and 7 bases from J, the gap between germline ends came to 10 bases. CDR1 is MNHNS and CDR2 is SASEGT in the germline V gene. CDR3: CASNSRVTQYF. CDR3 coding DNA: TGTGCCAGCAATTCTCGGGTGACCCAGTACTTC.

The chain carries TRBV15 and TRBJ2-7; 10 bases fit TRBD2. The germline V gene encodes CDR1 LNHNV and CDR2 YYDKDF (reference sequence). V trimming: 1 base; J trimming: 1 base; junction bases outside the gene matches: 10. The CDR3 runs 18 residues. CDR3 sequence (DNA): TGTGCCACCAGCAGAGGGCAGAGGTCTAGCGGGGGTTCCTACGAGCAGTACTTC. Amino acids: CATSRGQRSSGGSYEQYF.

This chain uses TRBV5-1 with TRBJ2-5; D uncertain. The tail of the sequence fits TRBJ2-7 better, so the J call may be wrong. This CDR3 comprises 13 residues. In germline, CDR1 is SGHRS, CDR2 YFSETQ. The CDR3 nucleotides are TGCGCCAGCAGCTTAGTAGAATCCTACGAGCAGTACTTC. Its translation is CASSLVESYEQYF.

V is TRBV7-9 and J is TRBJ2-5; the match to TRBD2 covers 9 bases. V lost 5 bases to trimming and J lost 5 bases; unmatched junction nucleotides: 9. Germline CDR1 is SEHNR and CDR2 is FQNEAQ (reference sequence). This CDR3 has 15 amino acids. The CDR3 DNA follows: TGTGCCAGCAGCCGCAATAGCGGGAGTCAGGAGACCCAGTACTTC. It yields the protein CASSRNSGSQETQYF.

The chain is built from TRBV7-9 and TRBJ2-7; 10 nucleotides match TRBD1. Germline CDR1 SEHNR, CDR2 FQNEAQ (reference sequence). This CDR3 is 15 amino acids long. Trimming cost V 5 bases and J 0 bases; bases outside gene matches: 4. In DNA, the CDR3 is TGTGCCAGCAGCCCGGGACAGGGGATCTCCTACGAGCAGTACTTC. Protein sequence: CASSPGQGISYEQYF.

This clone was counted once. The chain employs TRBV7-2 and TRBJ2-1; 10 bases align to TRBD2. V shed 1 base, J shed 7 bases, and the junction held 4 bases outside the gene matches. Germline loops: CDR1 SGHTA, CDR2 FQGNSA. CDR3 length: 15 amino acids. DNA of the CDR3: TGTGCCAGCAGCTTAGTATCTAGCGGGAGAAATGAGCAGTTCTTC. It codes for CASSLVSSGRNEQFF.

This clone was recorded a few times. The chain uses TRBV28 and TRBJ2-7, with a tentative D call TRBD1 (6 bases). Germline CDR1 is MDHEN and CDR2 is SYDVKM. The CDR3 is made up of 13 amino acids. The germline V and J ends were trimmed by 2 bases and 6 bases, with 11 bases remaining between them. DNA for the CDR3: TGTGCCAGCAGTTTAACAGGGATCGGCGAGCAGTACTTC. Amino acids: CASSLTGIGEQYF. Filled out from reference TRBV28 and TRBJ2-7, the complete variable domain reads DVKVTQSSRYLVKRTGEKVFLECVQDMDHENMFWYRQDPGLGLRLIYFSYDVKMKEKGDIPEGYSVSREKKERFSLILESASTNQTSMYLCASSLTGIGEQYFGPGTRLTVT.

This clone appeared a few times. The chain has TRBV7-9 and TRBJ1-4, with TRBD1 matching over 8 bases. Germline CDR1 is SEHNR and CDR2 is FQNEAQ (reference sequence). With V trimmed by 4 bases and J by 6 bases, 10 bases remained unmatched. The CDR3 length is 16 residues. Here the CDR3 reads CASSWITGGSDEKLFF. CDR3 nucleotides: TGTGCCAGCAGCTGGATAACAGGGGGTTCAGATGAAAAACTGTTTTTT. The whole variable domain, remainder taken from reference TRBV7-9 and TRBJ1-4, is DTGVSQNPRHKITKRGQNVTFRCDPISEHNRLYWYRQTLGQGPEFLTYFQNEAQLEKSRLLSDRFSAERPKGSFSTLEIQRTEQGDSAMYLCASSWITGGSDEKLFFGSGTQLSVL.

The chain is built from TRBV4-1 and TRBJ2-5; D remains ambiguous. Trimming left V 3 bases short and J 0 bases short, with 11 bases between. Germline values: CDR1 MGHRA, CDR2 YSYEKL. The CDR3 is made up of 15 amino acids. CDR3 residues: CASSQNRNYQETQYF. CDR3 in DNA: TGCGCCAGCAGCCAGAACAGAAACTACCAAGAGACCCAGTACTTC.

The chain uses TRBV12-2 and TRBJ2-7; TRBD1 is the table's D call, not checked against the DNA. TRBV12-2 represents a pseudogene. CDR3 length: 14 amino acids. The CDR3 sequence: CASLFRGFSYEQYF. The CDR3 DNA reads TGTGCAAGTCTCTTCAGGGGCTTCTCCTACGAGCAGTACTTC.